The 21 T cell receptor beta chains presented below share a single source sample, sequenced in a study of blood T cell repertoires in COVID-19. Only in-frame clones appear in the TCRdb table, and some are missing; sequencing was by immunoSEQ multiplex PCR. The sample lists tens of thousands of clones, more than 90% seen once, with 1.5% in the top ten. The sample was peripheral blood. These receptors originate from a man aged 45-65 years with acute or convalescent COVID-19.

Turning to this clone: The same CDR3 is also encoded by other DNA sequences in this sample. Here the CDR3 reads CASSLLAGRTDTQYF. CDR3 DNA: TGCGCCAGCAGCTTACTAGCGGGCCGCACAGATACGCAGTATTTT. J is TRBJ2-3 and V is TRBV5-1; the match to TRBD2 covers 9 bases. Germline V gene lookup returns CDR1 SGHRS and CDR2 YFSETQ. V dropped 2 bases and J dropped 1; count of bases not matched to a gene: 2. This CDR3 has 15 amino acids.

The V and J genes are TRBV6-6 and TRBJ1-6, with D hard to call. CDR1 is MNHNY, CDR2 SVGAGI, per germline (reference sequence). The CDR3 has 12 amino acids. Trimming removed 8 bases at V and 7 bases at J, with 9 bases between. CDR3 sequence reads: CASGRENSPLHF. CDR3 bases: TGTGCCAGCGGACGGGAGAATTCACCCCTCCACTTT.

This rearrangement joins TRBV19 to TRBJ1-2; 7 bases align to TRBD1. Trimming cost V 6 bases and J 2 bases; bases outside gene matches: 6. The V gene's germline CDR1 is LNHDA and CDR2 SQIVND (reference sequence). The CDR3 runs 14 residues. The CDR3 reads CASRKPGQNYGYTF. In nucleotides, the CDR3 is TGTGCCAGTAGAAAACCGGGACAGAACTATGGCTACACCTTC.

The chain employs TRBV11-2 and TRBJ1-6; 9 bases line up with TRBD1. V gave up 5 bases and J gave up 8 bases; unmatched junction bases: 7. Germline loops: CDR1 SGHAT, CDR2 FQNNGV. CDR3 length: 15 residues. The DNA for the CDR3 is TGTGCCAGCAGCAAACAGGGGGCGCGACATTCACCCCTCCACTTT. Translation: CASSKQGARHSPLHF.

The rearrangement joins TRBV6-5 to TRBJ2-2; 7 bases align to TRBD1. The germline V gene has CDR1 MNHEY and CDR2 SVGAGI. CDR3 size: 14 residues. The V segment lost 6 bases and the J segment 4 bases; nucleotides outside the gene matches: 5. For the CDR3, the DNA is TGTGCCAGCAGCGTGGACAGGTTCACCGGGGAGCTGTTTTTT. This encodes CASSVDRFTGELFF.

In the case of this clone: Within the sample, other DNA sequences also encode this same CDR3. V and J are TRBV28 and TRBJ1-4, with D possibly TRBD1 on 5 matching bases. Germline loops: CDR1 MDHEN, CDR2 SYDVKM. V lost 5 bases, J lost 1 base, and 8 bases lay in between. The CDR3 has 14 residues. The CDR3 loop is CASSLGGTNEKLFF. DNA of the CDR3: TGTGCCAGCAGTCTGGGGGGAACTAATGAAAAACTGTTTTTT.

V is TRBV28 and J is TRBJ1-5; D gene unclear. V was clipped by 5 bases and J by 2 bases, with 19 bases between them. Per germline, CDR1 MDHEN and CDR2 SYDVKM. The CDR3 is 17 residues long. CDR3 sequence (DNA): TGTGCCAGCAGTCTGCCCCCCCCGGGAATGGGCAATCAGCCCCAGCATTTT. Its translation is CASSLPPPGMGNQPQHF.

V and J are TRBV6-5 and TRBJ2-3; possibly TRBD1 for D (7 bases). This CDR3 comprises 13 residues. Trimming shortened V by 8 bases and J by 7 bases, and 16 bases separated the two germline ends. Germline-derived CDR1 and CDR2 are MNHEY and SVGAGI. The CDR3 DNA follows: TGTGCCAGCTGGGCAGGGGGGTCTTATACGCAGTATTTT. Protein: CASWAGGSYTQYF.

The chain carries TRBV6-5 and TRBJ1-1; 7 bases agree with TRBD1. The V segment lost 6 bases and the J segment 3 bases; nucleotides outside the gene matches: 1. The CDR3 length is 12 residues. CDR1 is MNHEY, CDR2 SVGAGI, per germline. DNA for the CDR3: TGTGCCAGCAGAGACAGGGACACTGAAGCTTTCTTT. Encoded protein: CASRDRDTEAFF.

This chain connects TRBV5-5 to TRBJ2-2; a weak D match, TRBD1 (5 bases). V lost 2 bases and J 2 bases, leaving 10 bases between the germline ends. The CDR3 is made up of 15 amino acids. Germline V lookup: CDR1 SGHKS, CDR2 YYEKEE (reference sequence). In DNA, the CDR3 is TGTGCCAGCAGCTTACAAGGGGCCAACACCGGGGAGCTGTTTTTT. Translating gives CASSLQGANTGELFF.

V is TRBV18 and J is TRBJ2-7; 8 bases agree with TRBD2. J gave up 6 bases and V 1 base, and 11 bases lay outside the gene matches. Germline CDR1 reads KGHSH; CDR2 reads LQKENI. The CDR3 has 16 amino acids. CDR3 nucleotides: TGTGCCAGCTCACCACGGGAAGCGGGAGCTTCTAGCGAGCAGTACTTC. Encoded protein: CASSPREAGASSEQYF.

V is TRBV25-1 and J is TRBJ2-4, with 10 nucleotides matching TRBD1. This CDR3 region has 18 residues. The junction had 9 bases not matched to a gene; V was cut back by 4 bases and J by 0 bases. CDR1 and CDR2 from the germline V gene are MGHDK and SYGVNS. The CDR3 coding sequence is TGTGCCAGCAGTGCGGACAGGGGGTCCCTTCTAGCCAAAAACATTCAGTACTTC. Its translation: CASSADRGSLLAKNIQYF. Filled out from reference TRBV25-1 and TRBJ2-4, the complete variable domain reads EADIYQTPRYLVIGTGKKITLECSQTMGHDKMYWYQQDPGMELHLIHYSYGVNSTEKGDLSSESTVSRIRTEHFPLTLESARPSHTSQYLCASSADRGSLLAKNIQYFGAGTRLSVL.

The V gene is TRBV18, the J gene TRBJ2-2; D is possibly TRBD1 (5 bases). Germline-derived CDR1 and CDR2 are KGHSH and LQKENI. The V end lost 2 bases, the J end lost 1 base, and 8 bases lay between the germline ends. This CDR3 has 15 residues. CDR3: CASSPDRQNTGELFF. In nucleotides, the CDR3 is TGTGCCAGCTCACCAGACAGACAGAACACCGGGGAGCTGTTTTTT. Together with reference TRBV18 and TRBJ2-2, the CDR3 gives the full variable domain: NAGVMQNPRHLVRRRGQEARLRCSPMKGHSHVYWYRQLPEEGLKFMVYLQKENIIDESGMPKERFSAEFPKEGPSILRIQQVVRGDSAAYFCASSPDRQNTGELFFGEGSRLTVL.

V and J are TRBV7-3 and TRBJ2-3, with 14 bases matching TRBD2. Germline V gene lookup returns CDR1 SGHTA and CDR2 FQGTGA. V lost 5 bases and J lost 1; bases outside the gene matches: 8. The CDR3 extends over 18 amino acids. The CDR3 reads CASSPGTSGRSGTDTQYF. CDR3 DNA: TGTGCCAGCAGCCCTGGGACTAGCGGGAGATCGGGCACAGATACGCAGTATTTT.

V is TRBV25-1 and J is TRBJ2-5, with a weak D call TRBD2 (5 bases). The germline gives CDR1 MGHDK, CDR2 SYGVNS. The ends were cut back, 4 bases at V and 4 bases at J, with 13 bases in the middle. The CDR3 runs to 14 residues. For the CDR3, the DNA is TGTGCCAGCAGTGCCGGAGGCCACGGAGAGACCCAGTACTTC. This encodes CASSAGGHGETQYF.

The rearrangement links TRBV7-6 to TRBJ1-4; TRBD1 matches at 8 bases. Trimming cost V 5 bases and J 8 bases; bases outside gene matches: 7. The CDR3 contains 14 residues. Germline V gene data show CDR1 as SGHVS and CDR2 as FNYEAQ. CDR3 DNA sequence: TGTGCCAGCAGCATCCAGGGGGCAGAAGAAAAACTGTTTTTT. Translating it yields CASSIQGAEEKLFF.

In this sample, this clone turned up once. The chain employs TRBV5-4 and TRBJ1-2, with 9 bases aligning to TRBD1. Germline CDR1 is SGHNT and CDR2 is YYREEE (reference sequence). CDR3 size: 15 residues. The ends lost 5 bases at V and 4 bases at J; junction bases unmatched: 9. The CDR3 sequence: CASRAASTGGYGYTF. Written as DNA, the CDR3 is TGTGCCAGCAGGGCAGCATCGACAGGGGGCTATGGCTACACCTTC.

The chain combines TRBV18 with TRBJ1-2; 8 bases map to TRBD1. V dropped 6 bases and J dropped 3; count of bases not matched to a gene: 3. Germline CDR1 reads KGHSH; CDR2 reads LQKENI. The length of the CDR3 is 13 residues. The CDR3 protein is CASSSGQDYGYTF. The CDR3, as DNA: TGTGCCAGCTCTTCGGGACAGGACTATGGCTACACCTTC.

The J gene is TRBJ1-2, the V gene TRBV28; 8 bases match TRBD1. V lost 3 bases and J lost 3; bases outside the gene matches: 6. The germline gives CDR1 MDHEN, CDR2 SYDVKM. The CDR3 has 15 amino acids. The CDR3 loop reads CASSFYQGAHYGYTF. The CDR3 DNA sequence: TGTGCCAGCAGTTTCTATCAGGGGGCGCACTATGGCTACACCTTC.

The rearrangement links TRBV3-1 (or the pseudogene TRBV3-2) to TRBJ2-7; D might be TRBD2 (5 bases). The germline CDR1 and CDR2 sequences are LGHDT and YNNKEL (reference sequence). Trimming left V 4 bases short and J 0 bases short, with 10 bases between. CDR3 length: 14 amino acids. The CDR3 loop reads CASSPTGSSYEQYF. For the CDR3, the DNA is TGTGCCAGCAGCCCGACTGGGAGCTCCTACGAGCAGTACTTC.

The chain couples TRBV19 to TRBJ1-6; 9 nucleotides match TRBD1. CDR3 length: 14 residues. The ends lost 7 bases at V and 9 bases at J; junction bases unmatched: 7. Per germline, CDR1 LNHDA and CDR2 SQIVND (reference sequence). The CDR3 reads CASNSRDRASPLHF. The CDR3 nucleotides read TGTGCCAGTAATTCTCGGGACAGGGCTTCACCCCTCCACTTT.